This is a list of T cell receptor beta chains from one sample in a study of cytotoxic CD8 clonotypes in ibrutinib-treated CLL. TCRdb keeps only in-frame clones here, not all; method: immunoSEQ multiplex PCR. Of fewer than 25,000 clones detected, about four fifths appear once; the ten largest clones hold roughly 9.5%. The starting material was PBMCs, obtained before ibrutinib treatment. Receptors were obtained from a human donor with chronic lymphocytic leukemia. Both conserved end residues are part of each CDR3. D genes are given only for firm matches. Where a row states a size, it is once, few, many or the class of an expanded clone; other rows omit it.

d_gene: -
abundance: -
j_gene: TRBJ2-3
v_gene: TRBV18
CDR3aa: CASSPGRVGDTQYF
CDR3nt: TGTGCCAGCTCACCGGGCAGGGTAGGAGATACGCAGTATTTT

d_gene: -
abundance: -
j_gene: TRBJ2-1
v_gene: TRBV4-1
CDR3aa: CASSQDLGLYNEQFF
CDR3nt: TGCGCCAGCAGCCAAGATCTCGGTCTCTACAATGAGCAGTTCTTC

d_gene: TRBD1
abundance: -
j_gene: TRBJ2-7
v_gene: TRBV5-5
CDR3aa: CASSLTGREQYF
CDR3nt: TGTGCCAGCAGCCTGACAGGGCGCGAGCAGTACTTC

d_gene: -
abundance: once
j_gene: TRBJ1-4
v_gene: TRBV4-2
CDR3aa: CASSQDPQDGKLFF
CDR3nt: TGTGCCAGCAGCCAAGATCCTCAAGATGGAAAACTGTTTTTT

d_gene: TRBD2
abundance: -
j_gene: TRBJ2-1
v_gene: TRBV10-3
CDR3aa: CAISTSGSPRYNEQFF
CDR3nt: TGTGCCATCAGTACTAGCGGGAGCCCTCGCTACAATGAGCAGTTCTTC

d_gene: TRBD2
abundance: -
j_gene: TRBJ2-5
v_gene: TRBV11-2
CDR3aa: CASSLGASGRQETQYF
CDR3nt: TGTGCCAGCAGCTTAGGAGCTAGCGGGCGCCAAGAGACCCAGTACTTC

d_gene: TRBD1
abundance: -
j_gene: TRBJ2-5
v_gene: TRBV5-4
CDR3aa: CASSLDTGTGEETQYF
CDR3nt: TGTGCCAGCAGCCTGGACACCGGGACAGGGGAAGAGACCCAGTACTTC

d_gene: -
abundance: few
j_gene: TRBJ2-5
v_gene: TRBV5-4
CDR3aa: CASSLRGRETQYF
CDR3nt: TGTGCCAGCAGCTTGCGGGGGAGAGAGACCCAGTACTTC

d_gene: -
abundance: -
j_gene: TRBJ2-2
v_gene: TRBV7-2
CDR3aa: CATLGRPNTGELFF
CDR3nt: TGTGCCACTCTCGGACGACCGAACACCGGGGAGCTGTTTTTT

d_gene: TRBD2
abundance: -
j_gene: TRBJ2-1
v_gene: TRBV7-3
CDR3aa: CASRRTSGTDNEQFF
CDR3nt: TGTGCCAGCAGGCGTACTAGCGGGACGGACAATGAGCAGTTCTTC

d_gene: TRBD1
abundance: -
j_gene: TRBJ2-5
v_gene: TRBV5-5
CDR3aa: CASSPPGTGGVGQETQYF
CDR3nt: TGTGCCAGCAGCCCGCCGGGGACAGGGGGAGTAGGGCAAGAGACCCAGTACTTC

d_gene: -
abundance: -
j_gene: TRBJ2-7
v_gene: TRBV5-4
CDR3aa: CASSPTQGGRAGTYEQYF
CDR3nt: TGTGCCAGCAGCCCTACCCAAGGGGGGAGGGCAGGGACCTACGAGCAGTACTTC

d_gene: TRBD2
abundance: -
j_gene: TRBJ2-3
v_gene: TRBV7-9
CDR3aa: CASSLVVAGGDTQYF
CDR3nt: TGTGCCAGCAGCTTAGTAGTAGCGGGTGGAGATACGCAGTATTTT

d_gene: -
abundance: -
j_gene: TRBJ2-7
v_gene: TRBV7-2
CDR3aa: CASSLGPSDYEQYF
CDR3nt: TGTGCCAGCAGCTTAGGGCCCTCTGACTACGAGCAGTACTTC

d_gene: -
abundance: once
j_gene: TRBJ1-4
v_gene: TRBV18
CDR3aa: CASSPRAGADEKLFF
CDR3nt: TGTGCCAGCTCACCACGGGCGGGGGCCGATGAAAAACTGTTTTTT

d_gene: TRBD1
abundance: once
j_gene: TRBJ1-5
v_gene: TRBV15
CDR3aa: CATSRGQDMGQPQHF
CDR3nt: TGTGCCACCAGCAGGGGACAGGACATGGGGCAGCCCCAGCATTTT

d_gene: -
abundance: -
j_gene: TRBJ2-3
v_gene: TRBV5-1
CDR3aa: CASRGTPGTDTQYF
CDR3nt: TGCGCCAGCCGCGGGACTCCTGGCACAGATACGCAGTATTTT

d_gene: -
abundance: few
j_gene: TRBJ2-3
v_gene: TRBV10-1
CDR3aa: CASSDGGVGKFTDTQYF
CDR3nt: TGCGCCAGCAGTGATGGGGGAGTCGGAAAATTCACAGATACGCAGTATTTT

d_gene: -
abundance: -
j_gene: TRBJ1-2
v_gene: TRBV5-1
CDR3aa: CASSLTQEANYGYTF
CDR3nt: TGCGCCAGCAGCCTAACACAGGAGGCTAACTATGGCTACACCTTC

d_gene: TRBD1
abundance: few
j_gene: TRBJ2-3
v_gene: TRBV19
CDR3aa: CATRGLTGDTQYF
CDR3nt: TGTGCCACCAGGGGGCTGACTGGGGATACGCAGTATTTT

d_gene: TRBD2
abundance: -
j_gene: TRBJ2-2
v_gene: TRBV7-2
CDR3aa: CASRGSGRSGELFF
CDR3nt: TGTGCCAGCAGGGGCAGCGGGAGGTCCGGGGAGCTGTTTTTT

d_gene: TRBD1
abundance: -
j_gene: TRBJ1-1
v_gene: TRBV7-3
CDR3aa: CASSGLKQGAQAFF
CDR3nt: TGTGCCAGCAGTGGTTTAAAACAGGGGGCGCAGGCTTTCTTT

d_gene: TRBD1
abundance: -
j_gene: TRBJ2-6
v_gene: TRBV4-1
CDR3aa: CASSHDRGSGANVLTF
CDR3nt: TGCGCCAGCAGCCATGACAGGGGGTCTGGGGCCAACGTCCTGACTTTC

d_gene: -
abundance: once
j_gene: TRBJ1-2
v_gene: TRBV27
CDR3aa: CASKSGNHYGYTF
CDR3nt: TGTGCCAGCAAGTCGGGCAACCACTATGGCTACACCTTC

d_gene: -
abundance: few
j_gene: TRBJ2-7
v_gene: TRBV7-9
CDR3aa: CASSLSNEQYF
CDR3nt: TGTGCCAGCAGCTTATCTAACGAGCAGTACTTC

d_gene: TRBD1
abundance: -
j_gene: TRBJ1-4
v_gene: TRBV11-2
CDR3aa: CASSLGQGHEKLFF
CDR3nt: TGTGCCAGCAGCTTAGGACAGGGTCACGAAAAACTGTTTTTT

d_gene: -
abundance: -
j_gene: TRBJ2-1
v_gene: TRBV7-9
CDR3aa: CASSPIARGGNEQFF
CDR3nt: TGTGCCAGCAGCCCTATAGCTAGGGGGGGGAATGAGCAGTTCTTC

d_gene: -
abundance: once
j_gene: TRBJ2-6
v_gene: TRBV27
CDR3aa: CASSFLLSGANVLTF
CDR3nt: TGTGCCAGCAGTTTTTTGCTCTCTGGGGCCAACGTCCTGACTTTC

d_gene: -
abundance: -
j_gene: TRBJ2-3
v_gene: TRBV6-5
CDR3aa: CASIQFFSTDTQYF
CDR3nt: TGTGCCAGCATTCAGTTTTTTAGCACAGATACGCAGTATTTT

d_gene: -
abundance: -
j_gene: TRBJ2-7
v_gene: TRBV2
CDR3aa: CASSDGTGSYEQYF
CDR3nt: TGTGCCAGCAGTGATGGAACGGGCTCCTACGAGCAGTACTTC

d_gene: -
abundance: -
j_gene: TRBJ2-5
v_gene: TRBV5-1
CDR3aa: CASSLAGSQETQYF
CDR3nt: TGCGCCAGCAGCTTGGCCGGGAGTCAGGAGACCCAGTACTTC

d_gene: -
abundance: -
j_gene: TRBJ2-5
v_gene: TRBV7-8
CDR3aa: CASSLVAETQYF
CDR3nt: TGTGCCAGCAGCTTAGTCGCCGAGACCCAGTACTTC

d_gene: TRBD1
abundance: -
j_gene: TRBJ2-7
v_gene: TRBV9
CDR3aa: CASSGQGFSYEQYF
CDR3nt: TGTGCCAGCAGCGGACAGGGATTCTCCTACGAGCAGTACTTC

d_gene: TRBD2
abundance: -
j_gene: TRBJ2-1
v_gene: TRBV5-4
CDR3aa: CASSGGLAGGYNEQFF
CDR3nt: TGTGCCAGCAGCGGGGGACTAGCGGGAGGCTACAATGAGCAGTTCTTC

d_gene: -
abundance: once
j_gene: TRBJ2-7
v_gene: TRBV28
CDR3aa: CASTRGEEQYF
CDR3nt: TGTGCCAGCACCAGGGGGGAAGAGCAGTACTTC

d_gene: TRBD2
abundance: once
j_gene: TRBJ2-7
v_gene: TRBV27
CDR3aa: CASSLSRTSGTYEQYF
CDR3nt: TGTGCCAGCAGTTTATCCAGGACTAGCGGGACCTACGAGCAGTACTTC

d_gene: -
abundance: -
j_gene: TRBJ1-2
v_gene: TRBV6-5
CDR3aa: CASRGRGVKDGYTF
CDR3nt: TGTGCCAGCAGGGGCCGGGGGGTGAAGGATGGCTACACCTTC

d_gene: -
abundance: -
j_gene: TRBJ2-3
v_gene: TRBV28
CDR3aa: CASSRQGKHTDTQYF
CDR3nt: TGTGCCAGCAGTCGTCAGGGTAAGCACACAGATACGCAGTATTTT

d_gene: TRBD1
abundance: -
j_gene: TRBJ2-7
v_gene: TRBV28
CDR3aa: CASSSWDRGAYEQYF
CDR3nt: TGTGCCAGCAGTTCGTGGGACAGGGGAGCCTACGAGCAGTACTTC

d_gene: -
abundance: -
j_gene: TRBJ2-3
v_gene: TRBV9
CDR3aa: CASSLLAQSTDTQYF
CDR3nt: TGTGCCAGCAGCTTACTAGCACAAAGCACAGATACGCAGTATTTT

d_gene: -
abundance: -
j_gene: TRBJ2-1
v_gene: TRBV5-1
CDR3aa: CASSLSGLYNEQFF
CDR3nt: TGCGCCAGCAGCTTAAGTGGCCTGTACAATGAGCAGTTCTTC

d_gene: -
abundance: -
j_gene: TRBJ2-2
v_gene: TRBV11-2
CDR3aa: CASSRVARRTGELFF
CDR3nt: TGTGCCAGCAGCCGGGTAGCGAGACGGACCGGGGAGCTGTTTTTT